The present T cell receptor (beta chain) was sequenced within a study of blood T cell repertoires in COVID-19. On the study more broadly: Both acute and convalescent COVID-19 samples were obtained from the United States, Italy and Spain.

Source study methods: From reference gene primer amplification, estimates of nucleated cell counts were derived. TCRdb keeps only in-frame clones here, not all; method: immunoSEQ multiplex PCR. The V and J calls and clone size were taken over from that table, and D and trimming were inferred from the DNA. Among roughly 350,000 clones listed, over 75% were seen once. This CDR3 contains 12 residues. CDR1 is MNHEY and CDR2 is SVGAGI in the germline V gene. V was trimmed by 6 bases and J by 4 bases, leaving 8 bases between them. Seattle's cohort entered during active infection and was followed longitudinally.

This chain joins TRBV6-5 and TRBJ2-3; D is undetermined. The sequencing input was peripheral blood. The origin of this receptor is a woman aged 25 to 45 with COVID-19, enrolled during active disease. In nucleotides, the CDR3 is TGTGCCAGCAGCACTCGGTCAGATACGCAGTATTTT. Encoded protein: CASSTRSDTQYF.